Following are 25 T cell receptor beta chains from one sample sequenced in a study of shared clonotypes between healthy human individuals. Clones were read by immunoSEQ multiplex PCR, and TCRdb kept only the in-frame ones, dropping some. The sample includes 2 million or so clones, approximately 94% of them seen just once. Only CD45RO-negative cells positively selected for CCR7 counted as naive CD8 cells, so terminally differentiated effector memory CD45RA+ cells were excluded. Sequencing was carried out using naive CD8+ T cells sorted from blood. The receptor set was obtained from a man aged 18 to 35 in good health.

The rearrangement links TRBV7-9 to TRBJ1-2; D uncertain. The germline gives CDR1 SEHNR, CDR2 FQNEAQ (reference sequence). The length of the CDR3 is 13 residues. Trimming took off 5 bases at V and 4 bases at J, with 11 bases between the two ends. CDR3 sequence reads: CASSLRQVYGYTF. Here the CDR3 DNA reads TGTGCCAGCAGCCTCAGACAAGTCTATGGCTACACCTTC.

The V and J genes are TRBV30 and TRBJ2-7; 7 positions agree with TRBD2. Germline V CDR1 and CDR2: GTSNPN, SVGIG (reference sequence). V lost 2 bases, J lost 6 bases, and 7 bases stayed unmatched. The CDR3 is 13 amino acids. CDR3 DNA sequence: TGTGCCTGGAGTCACCATGGCGGGAGCGAGCAGTACTTC. It codes for CAWSHHGGSEQYF.

The chain employs TRBV11-2 and TRBJ1-1; 9 nucleotides line up with TRBD1. Germline V lookup: CDR1 SGHAT, CDR2 FQNNGV. The CDR3 sequence is 14 residues long. V trimming: 7 bases; J trimming: 5 bases; junction bases outside the gene matches: 8. CDR3 in amino acids: CASNRNRGQTEAFF. CDR3 coding DNA: TGTGCCAGCAACCGTAACAGGGGGCAAACTGAAGCTTTCTTT.

As concerns this clone: The same CDR3 also results from other DNA sequences found in this sample. The V and J genes are TRBV5-1 and TRBJ2-3, with D uncertain. This CDR3 is 13 amino acids long. Germline CDR1 reads SGHRS; CDR2 reads YFSETQ. V was trimmed by 0 bases and J by 2 bases, leaving 4 bases between them. The CDR3 sequence is CASSLGATDTQYF. For the CDR3, the DNA is TGCGCCAGCAGCTTGGGAGCCACAGATACGCAGTATTTT.

The sample holds one count of this clone. This chain links TRBV2 with TRBJ2-1, with D possibly being TRBD1 or TRBD2 (6 bases each). Germline CDR1 is SNHLY and CDR2 is FYNNEI. Trimming pared 4 bases from V and 6 bases from J, leaving 16 bases between. This CDR3 is built from 15 residues. The CDR3 spells CASSVGQGRSNEQFF. CDR3 sequence (DNA): TGTGCCAGCAGTGTTGGCCAGGGGAGGTCCAATGAGCAGTTCTTC.

The chain links TRBV27 to TRBJ1-2; D remains ambiguous. The CDR3 contains 15 residues. Germline values: CDR1 MNHEY, CDR2 SMNVEV (reference sequence). V was shortened by 6 bases and J by 0 bases, with 14 bases between the two germline ends. CDR3 DNA sequence: TGTGCCAGCAGCCGGACCCTGGGAGCTAACTATGGCTACACCTTC. It is translated as CASSRTLGANYGYTF.

The chain is built from TRBV7-9 and TRBJ2-7; TRBD2 matches 10 bases. Germline V gives CDR1 SEHNR, CDR2 FQNEAQ (reference sequence). Trimming at V came to 8 bases and at J to 3 bases, leaving 7 bases not matched to a gene. This CDR3 region has 14 residues. The CDR3 is CASGLAGVIYEQYF. CDR3 nucleotides: TGTGCCAGCGGCCTAGCGGGAGTTATCTACGAGCAGTACTTC.

The chain carries TRBV10-2 and TRBJ1-1; maybe TRBD1 (6 bases). V was cut by 2 bases and J by 1 base, with 14 bases left in between. Germline values: CDR1 WSHSY, CDR2 SAAADI. The CDR3 runs 16 residues. The CDR3 coding sequence is TGCGCCAGCAGTGAGAAAGGGGGAATGCCGAACACTGAAGCTTTCTTT. It yields the protein CASSEKGGMPNTEAFF.

The chain combines TRBV5-1 with TRBJ2-2, with a possible D match to TRBD2 (5 bases). The CDR3 is 12 amino acids. Trimming took off 3 bases at V and 7 bases at J, with 7 bases between the two ends. Germline CDR1 and CDR2: SGHRS and YFSETQ. The CDR3 is CASSWSGGELFF. The DNA of the CDR3 is TGCGCCAGCAGCTGGAGCGGCGGGGAGCTGTTTTTT.

A note on this clone: This sample also contains other DNA sequences that code for the same CDR3. The rearrangement joins TRBV29-1 to TRBJ2-1; 13 bases are a match to TRBD2. The CDR3 is 15 residues long. The junction had 5 bases not matched to a gene; V was cut back by 5 bases and J by 4 bases. The germline gives CDR1 SQVTM, CDR2 ANQGSEA. In nucleotides, the CDR3 is TGCAGCGTTTCCGGACTAGCGGGAGTATACAATGAGCAGTTCTTC. Residues: CSVSGLAGVYNEQFF.

Notes on this clone: This sample includes further DNA sequences coding for the same CDR3. The chain uses TRBV5-6 and TRBJ1-2; D is uncertain. Germline CDR1 and CDR2: SGHDT and YYEEEE. Trimming stripped 0 bases from V and 0 bases from J, with 3 bases between. The CDR3 spans 13 residues. CDR3 sequence: CASSLAANYGYTF. The CDR3 DNA is TGTGCCAGCAGCTTGGCCGCTAACTATGGCTACACCTTC.

The chain carries TRBV5-7 and TRBJ2-2, with 11 nucleotides matching TRBD2. TRBV5-7 is identified as an open reading frame with a role that is uncertain. The V segment lost 0 bases and the J segment 7 bases; nucleotides outside the gene matches: 8. The CDR3 is 17 residues long. DNA of the CDR3: TGTGCCAGCAGCTTGGGTGAGGCTAGCGGGGGGTACGGGGAGCTGTTTTTT. Its protein is CASSLGEASGGYGELFF.

DNA of the CDR3: TGTGCCAGCAGTGAATCGGCCAGACTCCTTAGCACAGATACGCAGTATTTT. Its translation is CASSESARLLSTDTQYF. The chain uses TRBV25-1 and TRBJ2-3; the D is unclear. The V gene's germline CDR1 is MGHDK and CDR2 SYGVNS. With 1 base removed from V and 0 bases from J, the gap between germline ends came to 14 bases. This CDR3 has 17 amino acids.

V gene TRBV11-2 combines with J gene TRBJ2-7; weak D call: TRBD1 (6 bases). Per germline, CDR1 SGHAT and CDR2 FQNNGV. Trimming left V 4 bases short and J 6 bases short, with 10 bases between. CDR3 length: 12 residues. CDR3 protein: CASSSQGSEQYF. The CDR3 DNA sequence: TGTGCCAGCAGCTCACAGGGATCCGAGCAGTACTTC.

V gene TRBV5-4 combines with J gene TRBJ1-1; D might be TRBD1 (6 bases). V was shortened by 0 bases and J by 8 bases, with 11 bases between the two germline ends. Germline V CDR1 and CDR2: SGHNT, YYREEE (reference sequence). The CDR3 is 13 residues long. The CDR3 DNA is TGTGCCAGCAGCTTGGAGCAGGGGTTGGAAGCTTTCTTT. The encoded protein is CASSLEQGLEAFF.

This chain links TRBV25-1 with TRBJ2-1; 9 bases are shared with TRBD2. Trimming at V came to 0 bases and at J to 9 bases, leaving 9 bases not matched to a gene. CDR1 and CDR2 from the germline V gene are MGHDK and SYGVNS. This CDR3 contains 16 residues. The CDR3 loop is CASSEYSMQREVEQFF. CDR3 coding DNA: TGTGCCAGCAGTGAATATAGCATGCAGCGGGAGGTTGAGCAGTTCTTC.

The rearrangement uses TRBV5-1 and TRBJ1-2, with 9 bases fitting TRBD1. The J segment lost 3 bases and the V segment lost 2 bases, leaving 5 bases of the junction unmatched. The length of the CDR3 is 15 residues. The germline gives CDR1 SGHRS, CDR2 YFSETQ. CDR3 bases: TGCGCCAGCAGCTTTTACAGGGGGCGCGACTATGGCTACACCTTC. This gives the protein CASSFYRGRDYGYTF.

The chain uses TRBV27 and TRBJ1-2, with D perhaps TRBD1 (6 bases). Trimming removed 5 bases at V and 4 bases at J, with 20 bases between. Germline V gives CDR1 MNHEY, CDR2 SMNVEV (reference sequence). This CDR3 region has 16 residues. The CDR3: CASSTYDRLPSYGYTF. CDR3 sequence (DNA): TGTGCCAGCAGTACTTACGACAGGCTGCCCTCCTATGGCTACACCTTC.

The CDR3 DNA sequence: TGTGCCAGCAGCGGGCGGGGGCTCTCCGGGGAGCTGTTTTTT. Amino acids: CASSGRGLSGELFF. The V call is TRBV9, the J call TRBJ2-2; tentative D call: TRBD2 (7 bases). Germline V gene data show CDR1 as SGDLS and CDR2 as YYNGEE. V was clipped by 3 bases and J by 6 bases, with 12 bases between them. The CDR3 runs to 14 residues.

With respect to this clone: The sample holds other DNA sequences that translate to the same CDR3. The chain recombines TRBV5-1 with TRBJ2-7, with a possible D match to TRBD1 (5 bases). Germline values: CDR1 SGHRS, CDR2 YFSETQ. Trimming took 0 bases from V and 2 from J, leaving 6 bases between them. The CDR3 has 13 residues. The CDR3 sequence: CASSLGTTYEQYF. The CDR3 DNA reads TGCGCCAGCAGCTTGGGGACAACCTACGAGCAGTACTTC.

The rearrangement links TRBV18 to TRBJ2-7; TRBD1 aligns across 9 bases. CDR3 length: 15 residues. Germline CDR1 reads KGHSH; CDR2 reads LQKENI. Trimming took 6 bases from V and 0 from J; bases not matched to a gene: 6. Written as DNA, the CDR3 is TGTGCCAGCTCGCCGGACAGGGGAAACTCCTACGAGCAGTACTTC. As protein: CASSPDRGNSYEQYF. The complete variable domain, with remaining parts taken from reference TRBV18 and TRBJ2-7, reads NAGVMQNPRHLVRRRGQEARLRCSPMKGHSHVYWYRQLPEEGLKFMVYLQKENIIDESGMPKERFSAEFPKEGPSILRIQQVVRGDSAAYFCASSPDRGNSYEQYFGPGTRLTVT.

Comments on this clone: Other nucleotide sequences from this sample produce the same CDR3. V usage is TRBV5-6 and J usage is TRBJ2-3; no clear D gene. This CDR3 is built from 12 residues. V lost 2 bases and J lost 3, with 4 bases in between. CDR1 is SGHDT and CDR2 is YYEEEE in the germline V gene. This chain's CDR3 is CASSLETDTQYF. CDR3 bases: TGTGCCAGCAGCTTAGAGACAGATACGCAGTATTTT.

The V gene is TRBV5-6, the J gene TRBJ1-6; TRBD1 matches at 7 bases. With V trimmed by 3 bases and J by 3 bases, 3 bases remained unmatched. The CDR3 covers 15 residues. The germline gives CDR1 SGHDT, CDR2 YYEEEE. This CDR3 is CASSSTGHYNSPLHF. As DNA, the CDR3 is TGTGCCAGCAGCTCGACAGGGCACTATAATTCACCCCTCCACTTT.

The chain employs TRBV7-9 and TRBJ2-1, with D unresolved. Germline CDR1 SEHNR, CDR2 FQNEAQ (reference sequence). With 10 bases removed from V and 5 bases from J, the gap between germline ends came to 15 bases. The length of the CDR3 is 13 residues. In DNA form, the CDR3 reads TGTGCCACCCATTATGGCCTCGACAATGAGCAGTTCTTC. As protein: CATHYGLDNEQFF.

The V and J genes are TRBV2 and TRBJ2-1; 8 bases fit TRBD2. The junction had 8 bases not matched to a gene; V was cut back by 2 bases and J by 5 bases. Germline CDR1 reads SNHLY; CDR2 reads FYNNEI. This CDR3 contains 16 residues. In DNA form, the CDR3 reads TGTGCCAGCAGTGAAAGGGCTAGCGGGCGAAACAATGAGCAGTTCTTC. Protein: CASSERASGRNNEQFF. The variable domain in full, completed from reference TRBV2 and TRBJ2-1, reads EPEVTQTPSHQVTQMGQEVILRCVPISNHLYFYWYRQILGQKVEFLVSFYNNEISEKSEIFDDQFSVERPDGSNFTLKIRSTKLEDSAMYFCASSERASGRNNEQFFGPGTRLTVL.